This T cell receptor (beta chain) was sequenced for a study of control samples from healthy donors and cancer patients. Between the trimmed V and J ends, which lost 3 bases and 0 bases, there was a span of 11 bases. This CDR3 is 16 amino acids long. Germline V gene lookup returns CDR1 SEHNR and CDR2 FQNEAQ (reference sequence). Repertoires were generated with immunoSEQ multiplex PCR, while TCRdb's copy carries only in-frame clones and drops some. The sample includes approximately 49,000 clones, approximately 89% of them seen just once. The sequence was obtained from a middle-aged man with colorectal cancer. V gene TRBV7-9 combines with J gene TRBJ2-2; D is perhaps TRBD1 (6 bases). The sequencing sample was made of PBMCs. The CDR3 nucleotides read TGTGCCAGCAGCTTCCGGGACATCGCGAACACCGGGGAGCTGTTTTTT. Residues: CASSFRDIANTGELFF.